This T cell receptor (beta chain) appears in the sequencing data of a study of T cell responses to AZD1222 COVID-19 vaccine. The study's findings and limits: Receipt of two AZD1222 doses was followed by a rise in Spike-specific TCR breadth and depth. Donors in the cohort were predominantly white British and more often female, and clonal diversity was possibly underestimated.

Profiling relied on immunoSEQ multiplex PCR, and the TCRdb table lists in-frame clones only, not all of them. The sample lists over 95,000 clones; 87% were seen once. Concerning this clone: Its antigen is currently unknown.

The receptor was derived from an adult in good health. Here the sequenced sample was peripheral blood, taken on day 0 of AZD1222 vaccination.

The CDR3 protein is CASSLGATNYGYTF. In DNA form, the CDR3 reads TGTGCCAGCAGCTTGGGGGCGACTAACTATGGCTACACCTTC. This sequence joins TRBV5-8 and TRBJ1-2; no clear D gene. V dropped 0 bases and J dropped 0 bases, with 6 bases sitting between them. The CDR3 contains 14 residues. Looked up from germline, CDR1 is SGHTS and CDR2 is YDEGEE. The full variable domain, in which reference TRBV5-8 and TRBJ1-2 provide the parts outside the CDR3, is EAGVTQSPTHLIKTRGQQATLRCSPISGHTSVYWYQQALGLGLQFLLWYDEGEERNRGNFPPRFSGRQFPNYSSELNVNALELEDSALYLCASSLGATNYGYTFGSGTRLTVV.